The T cell receptor (beta chain) under discussion was sequenced for a study of beta chain features in type 1 diabetes. Study conclusions and caveats: Across all four CD4+ subsets, people with type 1 diabetes showed modestly shorter TCRB CDR3s.

cDNA synthesis used the whole RNA isolate, giving expressed TCRB sequences. Using immunoSEQ multiplex PCR, the repertoire was profiled, and TCRdb retains in-frame clones only, with some absent. This table has under 350,000 clones, 24% appearing once. As concerns this clone: Its antigen is currently unknown.

The CDR3 loop spans 14 amino acids. Trimming shortened V by 0 bases and J by 0 bases, and 4 bases separated the two germline ends. Germline CDR1 SGHDN, CDR2 FVKESK. The chain couples TRBV14 to TRBJ2-3, with D uncertain. The clonotype originates from a woman in her thirties with type 1 diabetes. Sequenced input: naive CD4+ T cells from blood. The CDR3, as DNA: TGTGCCAGCAGCCAAGACTCTAGCACAGATACGCAGTATTTT. It is translated as CASSQDSSTDTQYF.